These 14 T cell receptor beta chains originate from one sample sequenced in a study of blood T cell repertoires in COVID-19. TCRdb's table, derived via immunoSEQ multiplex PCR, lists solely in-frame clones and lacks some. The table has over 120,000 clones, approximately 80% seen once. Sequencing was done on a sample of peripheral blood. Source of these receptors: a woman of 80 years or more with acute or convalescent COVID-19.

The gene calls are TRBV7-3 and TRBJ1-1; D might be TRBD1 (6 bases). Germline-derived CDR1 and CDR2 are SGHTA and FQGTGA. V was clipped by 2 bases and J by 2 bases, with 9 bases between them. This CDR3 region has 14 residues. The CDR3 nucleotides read TGTGCCAGCAGCTTAGTAGGGGGAAACACTGAAGCTTTCTTT. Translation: CASSLVGGNTEAFF.

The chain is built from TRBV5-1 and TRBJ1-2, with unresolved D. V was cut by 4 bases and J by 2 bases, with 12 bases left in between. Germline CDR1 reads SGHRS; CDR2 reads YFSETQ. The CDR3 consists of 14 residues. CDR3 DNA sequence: TGCGCCAGCAGCCCCAGCCCGGGAAACTATGGCTACACCTTC. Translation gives CASSPSPGNYGYTF.

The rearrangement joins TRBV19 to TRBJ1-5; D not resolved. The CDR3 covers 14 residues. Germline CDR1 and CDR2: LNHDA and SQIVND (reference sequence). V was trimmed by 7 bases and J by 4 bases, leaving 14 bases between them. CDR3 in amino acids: CASNQDGENQPQHF. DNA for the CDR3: TGTGCCAGTAACCAAGACGGAGAGAATCAGCCCCAGCATTTT.

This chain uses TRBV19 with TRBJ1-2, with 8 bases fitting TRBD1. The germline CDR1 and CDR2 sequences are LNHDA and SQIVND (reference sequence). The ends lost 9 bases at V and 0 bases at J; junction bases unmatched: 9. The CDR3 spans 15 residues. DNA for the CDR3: TGTGCCAGCACCGGGACAGGTGTCACTAACTATGGCTACACCTTC. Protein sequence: CASTGTGVTNYGYTF.

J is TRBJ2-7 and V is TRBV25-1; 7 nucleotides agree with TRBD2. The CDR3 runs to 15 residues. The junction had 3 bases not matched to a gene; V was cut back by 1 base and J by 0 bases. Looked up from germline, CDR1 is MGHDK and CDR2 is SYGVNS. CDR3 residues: CASSEWGGNSYEQYF. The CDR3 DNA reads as TGTGCCAGCAGTGAATGGGGAGGGAACTCCTACGAGCAGTACTTC.

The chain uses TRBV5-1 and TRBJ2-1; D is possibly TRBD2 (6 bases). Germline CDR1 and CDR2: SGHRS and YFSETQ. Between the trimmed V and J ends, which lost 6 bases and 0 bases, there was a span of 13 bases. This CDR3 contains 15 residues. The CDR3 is CASTQNGGSYNEQFF. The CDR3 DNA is TGCGCCAGCACACAAAACGGGGGCTCCTACAATGAGCAGTTCTTC.

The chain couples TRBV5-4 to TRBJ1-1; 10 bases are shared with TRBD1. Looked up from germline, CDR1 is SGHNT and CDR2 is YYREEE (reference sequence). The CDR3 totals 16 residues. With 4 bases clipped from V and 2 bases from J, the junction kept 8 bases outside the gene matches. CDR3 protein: CASSPGTGAINTEAFF. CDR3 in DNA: TGTGCCAGCAGCCCGGGGACAGGGGCGATTAACACTGAAGCTTTCTTT.

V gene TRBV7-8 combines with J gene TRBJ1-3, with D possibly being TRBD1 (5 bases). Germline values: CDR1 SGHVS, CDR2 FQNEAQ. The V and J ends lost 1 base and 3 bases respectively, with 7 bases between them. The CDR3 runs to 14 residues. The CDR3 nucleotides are TGTGCCAGCAGCTTAGAGGGGTTTGGAAACACCATATATTTT. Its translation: CASSLEGFGNTIYF.

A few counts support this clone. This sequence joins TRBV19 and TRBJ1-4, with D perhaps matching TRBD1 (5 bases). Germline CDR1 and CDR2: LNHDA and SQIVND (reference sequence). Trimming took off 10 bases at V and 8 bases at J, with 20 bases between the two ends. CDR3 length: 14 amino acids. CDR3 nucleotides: TGTGCCACCGCTCGGGGGTGGCCGGGAGAAAAACTGTTTTTT. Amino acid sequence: CATARGWPGEKLFF.

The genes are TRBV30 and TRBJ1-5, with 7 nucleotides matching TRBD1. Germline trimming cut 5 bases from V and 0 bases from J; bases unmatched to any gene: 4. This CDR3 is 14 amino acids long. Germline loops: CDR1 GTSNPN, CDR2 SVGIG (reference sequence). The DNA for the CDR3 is TGTGCCTGGGGGACAGTCAATAGCAATCAGCCCCAGCATTTT. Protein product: CAWGTVNSNQPQHF.

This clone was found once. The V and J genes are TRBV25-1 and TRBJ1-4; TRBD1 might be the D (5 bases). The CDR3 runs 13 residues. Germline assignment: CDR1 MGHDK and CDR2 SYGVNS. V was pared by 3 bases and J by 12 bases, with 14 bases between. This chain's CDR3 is CASSDARQIELFF. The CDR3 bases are TGTGCCAGCAGTGATGCGAGACAGATAGAACTGTTTTTT.

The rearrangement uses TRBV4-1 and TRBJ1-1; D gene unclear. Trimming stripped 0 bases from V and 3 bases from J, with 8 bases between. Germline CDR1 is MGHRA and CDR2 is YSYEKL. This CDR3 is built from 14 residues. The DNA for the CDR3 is TGCGCCAGCAGCCAAGATATCGGGGACACTGAAGCTTTCTTT. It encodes CASSQDIGDTEAFF.

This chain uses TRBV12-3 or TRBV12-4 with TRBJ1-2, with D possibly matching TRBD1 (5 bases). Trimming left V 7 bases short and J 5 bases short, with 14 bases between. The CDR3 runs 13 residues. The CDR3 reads CASNTLRGYGYTF. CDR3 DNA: TGTGCCAGCAACACTCTACGGGGGTATGGCTACACCTTC.

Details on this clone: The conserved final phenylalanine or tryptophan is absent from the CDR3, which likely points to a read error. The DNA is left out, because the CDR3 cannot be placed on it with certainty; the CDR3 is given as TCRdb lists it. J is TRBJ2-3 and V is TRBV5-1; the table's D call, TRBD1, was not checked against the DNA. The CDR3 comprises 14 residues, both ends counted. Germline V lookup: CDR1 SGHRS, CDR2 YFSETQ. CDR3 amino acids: CASSLLPGQEIKFL.